One sample yielded the 17 T cell receptor beta chains listed below, sequenced in a study of T cells in pancreatic ductal adenocarcinoma. No neoadjuvant therapy was given to the selected pancreatic ductal adenocarcinoma patients before their surgery. Generated by immunoSEQ multiplex PCR, the TCRdb table keeps only in-frame clones and is missing some. The sample carries some 16,000 clones, more than 75% recorded once. The sample taken for sequencing was PBMCs. These receptor sequences come from a human donor with pancreatic ductal adenocarcinoma.

The rearrangement joins TRBV28 to TRBJ1-1; 7 bases agree with TRBD1. The germline V gene has CDR1 MDHEN and CDR2 SYDVKM. The CDR3 is made up of 17 amino acids. The J segment lost 1 base and the V segment lost 3 bases, leaving 11 bases of the junction unmatched. CDR3 protein: CASSLAGRGQKNTEAFF. The CDR3 DNA follows: TGTGCCAGCAGTTTGGCCGGCAGGGGACAGAAGAACACTGAAGCTTTCTTT.

The chain combines TRBV7-9 with TRBJ2-7; TRBD2 might be the D (6 bases). CDR3 size: 14 residues. V shed 0 bases and J shed 5 bases, with 11 bases lying between them. Germline V lookup: CDR1 SEHNR, CDR2 FQNEAQ (reference sequence). The CDR3 nucleotides read TGTGCCAGCAGCTTAGCCGGCCGCGGGAACGAGCAGTACTTC. It translates to CASSLAGRGNEQYF.

The J gene is TRBJ1-3, the V gene TRBV30, with 9 bases matching TRBD1. The CDR3 sequence is 17 residues long. Germline CDR1 reads GTSNPN; CDR2 reads SVGIG (reference sequence). J lost 5 bases, V lost 0 bases, and 11 bases had no gene match. CDR3 in DNA: TGTGCCTGGAGTGTACTGGCCGGAGGACAGGGGAGAAACACCATATATTTT. Encoded protein: CAWSVLAGGQGRNTIYF.

The V call is TRBV5-5, the J call TRBJ1-2, with TRBD1 identical over 10 bases. Germline V gene data show CDR1 as SGHKS and CDR2 as YYEKEE (reference sequence). CDR3 length: 16 residues. The ends lost 4 bases at V and 5 bases at J; junction bases unmatched: 11. DNA of the CDR3: TGTGCCAGCAGCAGGAGCACCGGGACAGGGGAATATGGCTACACCTTC. It is translated as CASSRSTGTGEYGYTF.

This clone appeared a single time. The rearrangement uses TRBV30 and TRBJ1-6, with D maybe TRBD1 (5 bases). This CDR3 region has 14 residues. Germline V lookup: CDR1 GTSNPN, CDR2 SVGIG (reference sequence). With 0 bases removed from V and 12 bases from J, the gap between germline ends came to 15 bases. The CDR3 sequence: CAWSVEGPILPLHF. CDR3 DNA sequence: TGTGCCTGGAGTGTTGAGGGGCCGATTCTACCCCTCCACTTT.

The sample holds one count of this clone. The CDR3 reads CASSQPRGQGGTNYGYTF. For the CDR3, the DNA is TGCGCCAGCAGCCAACCCCGGGGACAGGGGGGAACTAACTATGGCTACACCTTC. The chain couples TRBV4-1 to TRBJ1-2; 11 bases are a match to TRBD1. The CDR3 loop spans 18 amino acids. The V segment lost 2 bases and the J segment 0 bases; nucleotides outside the gene matches: 8. The germline V gene has CDR1 MGHRA and CDR2 YSYEKL.

This rearrangement joins TRBV9 to TRBJ2-6; the D is unclear. The CDR3 spans 15 residues. CDR1 and CDR2 from the germline V gene are SGDLS and YYNGEE. V was pared by 0 bases and J by 3 bases, with 7 bases between. CDR3 loop: CASSVVRGGANVLTF. The CDR3 DNA reads TGTGCCAGCAGCGTAGTGCGAGGTGGGGCCAACGTCCTGACTTTC.

This chain links TRBV14 with TRBJ2-1; TRBD1 matches 9 bases. The CDR3 is made up of 16 amino acids. Germline V gives CDR1 SGHDN, CDR2 FVKESK. The V and J ends lost 1 base and 2 bases, in that order; junction bases with no gene match: 3. CDR3 sequence (DNA): TGTGCCAGCAGCCAAGGACAGGGGGACACCTACAATGAGCAGTTCTTC. Translating it yields CASSQGQGDTYNEQFF.

The chain couples TRBV6-1 to TRBJ1-6, with 8 nucleotides matching TRBD1. Germline-derived CDR1 and CDR2 are MNHNS and SASEGT. V lost 7 bases, J lost 14 bases, and 16 bases stayed unmatched. CDR3 length: 15 amino acids. The DNA of the CDR3 is TGTGCCAGCACCGGACAGGGCTCGGGTTTGGAAACCCTCCACTTT. Translated: CASTGQGSGLETLHF.

This sequence joins TRBV9 and TRBJ1-1; D is possibly TRBD1 (6 bases). This CDR3 region has 14 residues. CDR1 and CDR2 (germline): SGDLS, YYNGEE. The germline V and J ends were trimmed by 4 bases and 4 bases, with 14 bases remaining between them. The CDR3 DNA reads as TGTGCCAGCAGCATCCGGACAGAGGGCACTGAAGCTTTCTTT. Translated: CASSIRTEGTEAFF.

The CDR3 DNA reads TGTGCCAGCAGTGAACTAGCGGGGGTCCGAGAGACCCAGTACTTC. Protein: CASSELAGVRETQYF. The chain links TRBV25-1 to TRBJ2-5, with 10 bases lining up with TRBD2. Trimming at V came to 2 bases and at J to 4 bases, leaving 4 bases not matched to a gene. The CDR3 has 15 residues. The V gene's germline CDR1 is MGHDK and CDR2 SYGVNS.

The chain links TRBV19 to TRBJ2-4; TRBD2 agrees at 11 bases. The CDR3 contains 17 residues. With 5 bases clipped from V and 4 bases from J, the junction kept 10 bases outside the gene matches. Germline CDR1 is LNHDA and CDR2 is SQIVND (reference sequence). Written as DNA, the CDR3 is TGTGCCAGTAGTCAAAGGGGGACTAGCGGTCCGAAAAACATTCAGTACTTC. Translating it yields CASSQRGTSGPKNIQYF.

This CDR3 reads CASSLLAGKYYTGELFF. CDR3 coding DNA: TGTGCCAGCAGCTTGCTAGCGGGGAAGTACTACACCGGGGAGCTGTTTTTT. The chain joins TRBV11-2 to TRBJ2-2, with 9 bases identical to TRBD2. The CDR3 consists of 17 residues. After removal of 3 bases from V and 3 bases from J, the junction contained 8 bases not matched to a gene. Germline V lookup: CDR1 SGHAT, CDR2 FQNNGV.

V gene TRBV7-6 combines with J gene TRBJ2-7; 9 bases align to TRBD1. The V gene end was trimmed by 5 bases and the J gene end by 2 bases; junction bases not matched to a gene: 10. Germline CDR1 and CDR2: SGHVS and FNYEAQ. CDR3 length: 16 residues. CDR3 residues: CASSPLDDRGTYEQYF. DNA of the CDR3: TGTGCCAGCAGCCCGTTGGATGACAGGGGGACCTACGAGCAGTACTTC.

Here the CDR3 reads CASSESSVRDSLTGELFF. Here the CDR3 DNA reads TGTGCCAGCAGTGAATCCAGTGTTCGGGACAGCCTCACCGGGGAGCTGTTTTTT. The V gene is TRBV25-1, the J gene TRBJ2-2; the match to TRBD1 covers 7 bases. The J segment lost 4 bases and the V segment lost 1 base, leaving 12 bases of the junction unmatched. CDR1 MGHDK and CDR2 SYGVNS come from the germline V gene. This CDR3 spans 18 amino acids.

The chain joins TRBV28 to TRBJ1-2, with TRBD1 matching 12 bases. CDR3 length: 16 residues. CDR1 MDHEN and CDR2 SYDVKM come from the germline V gene. Trimming removed 6 bases from V and 7 bases from J; junction bases left unmatched: 12. The CDR3 loop is CASRPGGGQGARGYTF. As DNA, the CDR3 is TGTGCCAGCAGACCAGGGGGGGGACAGGGGGCGCGTGGCTACACCTTC.

The rearrangement joins TRBV21-1 to TRBJ2-3; the D call in the table, TRBD2, was not verified against the DNA. TRBV21-1 is reported as a pseudogene. The CDR3 is made up of 18 amino acids. CDR3 loop: CASSNGLAGARVTDTQYF. CDR3 DNA: TGTGCCAGCAGCAATGGACTAGCGGGAGCACGGGTCACAGATACGCAGTATTTT.